This entry concerns a single TCR beta chain. This clonotype was counted once. There is no known antigen for this receptor. Per-base quality was not reported, and no clone a single base away is much larger than it. A single read makes a weak case. Sequencing was performed on an Illumina HiSeq 2500. Quantitative 5'-RACE with molecular barcodes was used to prepare TCR beta libraries. The paper's data handling went like this. To identify disease-linked TCR variants, a new computational method was used, one built on a probabilistic model of VDJ rearrangement. Clones were called with MiXCR by TCRdb after fastp trimmed the public reads at Q25, and only in-frame beta chains were retained. Every distinct CDR3 protein forms one entry, paired with its most common genes and DNA. The authors' filters were not applied to this entry. Here the sample has about 220,000 distinct CDR3 sequences; 18% occur a single time. The ten biggest clones cover approximately 46% of the sample.

This sample was taken from a study of CD8 T cells in ankylosing spondylitis (dated by TCRdb to the late 2010s). Study-level background: The study profiled T cell receptor beta repertoires in healthy donors and ankylosing spondylitis patients to find disease-linked TCR variants. In total, the full study cohort was made up of some 110 healthy donors and 25 or so ankylosing spondylitis patients. Samples of peripheral blood were taken, and for ankylosing spondylitis patients, synovial fluid was collected as well. The full study reports these points: The disease-linked clones had a CD8+ phenotype and were found at relatively low frequencies in peripheral blood. Blood from ankylosing spondylitis patients appeared to be characterized by a TCR beta motif made up of under ten highly homologous amino acid variants. Some TCR beta motif variants had previously been reported in synovial fluid and blood of reactive arthritis patients, which suggested common disease-initiation mechanisms. Significant enrichment of the disease-linked clones was reported in matched synovial fluid samples from ankylosing spondylitis patients.

CDR1 and CDR2 (MNHNS, SASEGT) derive from the germline V gene. V has 5 bases trimmed and J has 0 bases trimmed; junction bases matching no gene number 7. The CDR3 starts with the cysteine, ends with the phenylalanine, and has 15 residues. Left in the record is the CDR3 DNA by itself, 45 bases read in frame from the first base. Sequenced input: blood, either unsorted or a sorted T cell fraction (not recorded which). The sequence derives from a male donor with ankylosing spondylitis. The sequence links TRBV6-1 to TRBJ2-7; 7 bases in between match TRBD1. The CDR3 sequence is CASSPDRESSYEQYF. The DNA reads as follows: TGTGCCAGCAGTCCCGACAGGGAAAGCTCCTACGAGCAGTACTTC.